This T cell receptor (beta chain) was recorded in a study of T cell repertoires in cytomegalovirus infection. Study context: Public TCR beta signature analysis indicated the presence of both CMV infection and matching HLA type.

CDR3 length: 16 residues. Trimming took off 1 base at V and 2 bases at J, with 18 bases between the two ends. Germline V CDR1 and CDR2: DFQATT, SNEGSKA (reference sequence). TCRdb analysed the reads with MiXCR anew, one entry per CDR3 protein. The sample lists approximately 180,000 distinct CDR3 sequences; 9.5% were seen once. The sample holds a few counts of this clonotype. Its specificity is unknown. Regarding the study as a whole: CMV-specific TCR beta clonotypes restricted by HLA-C were the ones dominating the ex vivo response. Using cumulative public TCR beta family frequency, the authors identified those who carried CMV together with the relevant HLA.

Sequencing was performed on PBMCs. This sequence was found in a human donor in good health (CMV status not recorded). Some clones in this sample may be carry-over from other donors' samples. The chain carries TRBV20-1 and TRBJ2-7; weak D call: TRBD1 (6 bases). CDR3 protein: CSARVRDRTSPYEQYF. The CDR3 coding sequence is TGCAGTGCTAGAGTGCGAGACAGGACGAGCCCCTACGAGCAGTACTTC.